This T cell receptor beta chain was retrieved from a study of blood T cell repertoires in COVID-19. Across the whole study: Samples came from the United States, Italy and Spain, spanning acute and convalescent COVID-19. Nucleic acid was either cDNA or gDNA, and it came from T cells, B-cell-depleted T cells, or PBMCs.

Authors' data handling: Scientists estimated how many nucleated cells there were by amplifying reference gene primers. The assay was immunoSEQ multiplex PCR, and TCRdb's table has in-frame clones only and misses some. V and J calls and clone size follow that table, whereas D and trimming were derived from the DNA. The table shows around 170,000 clones, with over 80% occurring only once. Regarding this clone: Other DNA sequences in the sample encode the same CDR3.

Sequenced input: peripheral blood. This sequence was found in a middle-aged woman with acute or convalescent COVID-19.

The CDR3 sequence: CASSEQGLYTGELFF. CDR3 in DNA: TGTGCCAGCAGTGAACAGGGGTTATACACCGGGGAGCTGTTTTTT. V is TRBV2 and J is TRBJ2-2; maybe TRBD1 (6 bases). Trimming left V 2 bases short and J 3 bases short, with 10 bases between. Looked up from germline, CDR1 is SNHLY and CDR2 is FYNNEI. This CDR3 spans 15 amino acids.